Below are 25 T cell receptor beta chains sequenced from a single sample in a study of blood T cell repertoires in COVID-19. Sequencing used immunoSEQ multiplex PCR; TCRdb keeps in-frame clones, though not all of them. The sample shows some 99,000 clones, around 82% of them seen only once. Specimen: peripheral blood. The source is a human donor in a cohort sampled during active or convalescent COVID-19.

The genes are TRBV11-2 and TRBJ1-4; 7 positions agree with TRBD1. There are 15 residues in the CDR3. J gave up 10 bases and V 4 bases, and 12 bases lay outside the gene matches. CDR1 and CDR2 from the germline V gene are SGHAT and FQNNGV. Written as DNA, the CDR3 is TGTGCCAGCAGCTCCCGACAGGGTAACGCCGTAAAACTGTTTTTT. Amino acids: CASSSRQGNAVKLFF.

The V and J genes are TRBV5-6 and TRBJ1-1; 9 bases fit TRBD1. This CDR3 spans 16 amino acids. Trimming removed 4 bases from V and 4 bases from J; junction bases left unmatched: 11. Germline V gene lookup returns CDR1 SGHDT and CDR2 YYEEEE. In DNA, the CDR3 is TGTGCCAGCAGCAGGCCTGGACAGGGGATGGGCACTGAAGCTTTCTTT. Amino acid sequence: CASSRPGQGMGTEAFF.

This chain connects TRBV5-4 to TRBJ2-2, with 9 bases fitting TRBD1. The ends lost 4 bases at V and 6 bases at J; junction bases unmatched: 10. Germline CDR1 and CDR2: SGHNT and YYREEE (reference sequence). This CDR3 contains 16 residues. The CDR3 sequence is CASSPGTGPLSGELFF. CDR3 DNA: TGTGCCAGCAGCCCCGGGACAGGGCCTTTGTCCGGGGAGCTGTTTTTT.

V usage is TRBV7-2 and J usage is TRBJ2-7, with D perhaps matching TRBD1 (6 bases). Trimming shortened V by 4 bases and J by 2 bases, and 12 bases separated the two germline ends. This CDR3 has 14 residues. Germline values: CDR1 SGHTA, CDR2 FQGNSA. CDR3 DNA: TGTGCCAGCAGCTATCAACAGGGCGCCTACGAGCAGTACTTC. This encodes CASSYQQGAYEQYF.

The chain employs TRBV19 and TRBJ2-3, with D perhaps matching TRBD2 (7 bases). The CDR3 loop spans 16 amino acids. The ends were cut back, 3 bases at V and 0 bases at J, with 13 bases in the middle. Germline CDR1 and CDR2: LNHDA and SQIVND (reference sequence). In nucleotides, the CDR3 is TGTGCCAGTAGTATGAGGCGGGGGCTAAGCACAGATACGCAGTATTTT. Translated, it gives CASSMRRGLSTDTQYF. Based on the CDR3 plus reference TRBV19 and TRBJ2-3, the full variable domain is DGGITQSPKYLFRKEGQNVTLSCEQNLNHDAMYWYRQDPGQGLRLIYYSQIVNDFQKGDIAEGYSVSREKKESFPLTVTSAQKNPTAFYLCASSMRRGLSTDTQYFGPGTRLTVL.

The chain uses TRBV28 and TRBJ2-1, with D uncertain. The CDR3 is 15 amino acids. Trimming shortened V by 6 bases and J by 2 bases, and 14 bases separated the two germline ends. Germline CDR1 MDHEN, CDR2 SYDVKM. Here the CDR3 reads CASSPIQSAYNEQFF. As DNA, the CDR3 is TGTGCCAGCAGCCCTATACAGTCTGCCTACAATGAGCAGTTCTTC.

This clone was seen once. J is TRBJ1-3 and V is TRBV6-5, with a possible D match to TRBD1 (6 bases). Germline lookup yields CDR1 MNHEY and CDR2 SVGAGI. This CDR3 comprises 14 residues. V lost 7 bases to trimming and J lost 1 base, with 11 bases between them. The CDR3 DNA sequence: TGTGCCAGCATTTTACAGGGTTCTGGAAACACCATATATTTT. Translated: CASILQGSGNTIYF.

The V call is TRBV5-1, the J call TRBJ2-7, with a weak D call TRBD2 (5 bases). V was shortened by 3 bases and J by 3 bases, with 16 bases between the two germline ends. Per the germline V gene, CDR1 is SGHRS and CDR2 is YFSETQ. The CDR3 runs 15 residues. The CDR3 spells CASSSIGPGNYEQYF. The CDR3 DNA reads TGCGCCAGCAGCTCAATAGGCCCGGGGAACTACGAGCAGTACTTC. Complete variable domain (other parts from reference TRBV5-1 and TRBJ2-7): KAGVTQTPRYLIKTRGQQVTLSCSPISGHRSVSWYQQTPGQGLQFLFEYFSETQRNKGNFPGRFSGRQFSNSRSEMNVSTLELGDSALYLCASSSIGPGNYEQYFGPGTRLTVT.

The V and J genes are TRBV9 and TRBJ1-6; weak D call: TRBD1 (6 bases). V was trimmed by 2 bases and J by 6 bases, leaving 9 bases between them. This CDR3 spans 14 amino acids. CDR1 is SGDLS, CDR2 YYNGEE, per germline. CDR3 amino acids: CASSVGTPNSPLHF. The CDR3 DNA reads as TGTGCCAGCAGCGTTGGGACACCTAATTCACCCCTCCACTTT. Together with reference TRBV9 and TRBJ1-6, the CDR3 gives the full variable domain: DSGVTQTPKHLITATGQRVTLRCSPRSGDLSVYWYQQSLDQGLQFLIQYYNGEERAKGNILERFSAQQFPDLHSELNLSSLELGDSALYFCASSVGTPNSPLHFGNGTRLTVT.

CDR3 DNA sequence: TGTGCCTGGAGCCGAATGGACAGTTACAATGAGCAGTTCTTC. It yields the protein CAWSRMDSYNEQFF. The gene calls are TRBV30 and TRBJ2-1; D might be TRBD1 (6 bases). V gave up 3 bases and J gave up 4 bases, with 13 bases separating them. CDR3 size: 14 residues. CDR1 and CDR2 (germline): GTSNPN, SVGIG (reference sequence).

This rearrangement joins TRBV19 to TRBJ1-6, with D hard to call. The germline gives CDR1 LNHDA, CDR2 SQIVND (reference sequence). V lost 7 bases and J lost 9, with 10 bases in between. The CDR3 has 12 residues. The chain's CDR3 is CASNSPRSPLHF. CDR3 sequence (DNA): TGTGCCAGTAACTCCCCTCGTTCACCCCTCCACTTT.

This sequence joins TRBV6-5 and TRBJ2-1; no clear D. Trimming took 2 bases from V and 6 from J, leaving 8 bases between them. Germline V CDR1 and CDR2: MNHEY, SVGAGI. This CDR3 region has 13 residues. As DNA, the CDR3 is TGTGCCAGCAGTTACCCGACGGGCAATGAGCAGTTCTTC. Amino acids: CASSYPTGNEQFF.

This sequence joins TRBV6-1 and TRBJ2-7, with TRBD2 matching over 7 bases. V gave up 6 bases and J gave up 4 bases; unmatched junction bases: 6. Per the germline V gene, CDR1 is MNHNS and CDR2 is SASEGT. This CDR3 region has 13 residues. The CDR3 is CASRRLAEYEQYF. CDR3 DNA sequence: TGTGCCAGCAGAAGACTAGCTGAATACGAGCAGTACTTC.

This clone has a single count. This sequence joins TRBV24-1 and TRBJ1-2, with 7 nucleotides matching TRBD1. The CDR3 loop spans 14 amino acids. Germline CDR1 and CDR2: KGHDR and SFDVKD. V shed 3 bases, J shed 2 bases, and the junction held 2 bases outside the gene matches. CDR3 protein: CATSDRQGNYGYTF. CDR3 nucleotides: TGTGCCACCAGTGATCGACAGGGAAACTATGGCTACACCTTC.

This clone showed up just a few times. The chain links TRBV28 to TRBJ2-7, with D unresolved. Germline V gene lookup returns CDR1 MDHEN and CDR2 SYDVKM. CDR3 length: 13 amino acids. The V and J ends lost 2 bases and 2 bases respectively, with 7 bases between them. The CDR3 reads CASSLGSTYEQYF. Here the CDR3 DNA reads TGTGCCAGCAGTTTAGGCAGTACCTACGAGCAGTACTTC.

The rearrangement links TRBV19 to TRBJ1-1, with D unclear. The V gene's germline CDR1 is LNHDA and CDR2 SQIVND (reference sequence). The V end lost 5 bases, the J end lost 4 bases, and 14 bases lay between the germline ends. This CDR3 has 14 amino acids. The CDR3 sequence: CASSWLLRGTEAFF. Here the CDR3 DNA reads TGTGCCAGTAGTTGGCTACTACGGGGCACTGAAGCTTTCTTT.

The V gene is TRBV7-2, the J gene TRBJ2-7; no clear D gene. Germline loops: CDR1 SGHTA, CDR2 FQGNSA. Trimming removed 0 bases from V and 6 bases from J, with 9 bases in between. This CDR3 spans 13 amino acids. The CDR3 reads CASSLAVVREQYF. The CDR3 nucleotides read TGTGCCAGCAGCTTAGCTGTAGTCCGCGAGCAGTACTTC.

The chain carries TRBV20-1 and TRBJ2-7; D perhaps matches TRBD1 (6 bases). CDR3 size: 14 residues. The germline V and J ends were trimmed by 3 bases and 6 bases, with 18 bases remaining between them. Germline V gene sequence: CDR1 DFQATT, CDR2 SNEGSKA (reference sequence). The CDR3: CSASDIGGRREQYF. CDR3 coding DNA: TGCAGTGCTAGTGATATAGGGGGAAGGCGCGAGCAGTACTTC.

This sequence joins TRBV28 and TRBJ2-1, with D possibly TRBD1 on 5 matching bases. Trimming took off 6 bases at V and 10 bases at J, with 25 bases between the two ends. Germline V gives CDR1 MDHEN, CDR2 SYDVKM. The CDR3 is 16 amino acids. CDR3 loop: CASSPGRQRIAEEQFF. Written as DNA, the CDR3 is TGTGCCAGCAGCCCAGGCCGACAGAGGATAGCAGAAGAGCAGTTCTTC. The full variable domain, completed using reference TRBV28 and TRBJ2-1, is DVKVTQSSRYLVKRTGEKVFLECVQDMDHENMFWYRQDPGLGLRLIYFSYDVKMKEKGDIPEGYSVSREKKERFSLILESASTNQTSMYLCASSPGRQRIAEEQFFGPGTRLTVL.

The rearrangement links TRBV19 to TRBJ2-1; 13 bases are shared with TRBD2. With 4 bases clipped from V and 6 bases from J, the junction kept 3 bases outside the gene matches. The germline V gene encodes CDR1 LNHDA and CDR2 SQIVND (reference sequence). This CDR3 comprises 15 residues. The CDR3 here is CASSTGTSGINEQFF. In nucleotides, the CDR3 is TGTGCCAGTAGTACCGGGACTAGCGGGATCAATGAGCAGTTCTTC.

The CDR3 sequence: CASSLGTSGLQETQYF. CDR3 coding DNA: TGTGCCAGCAGTCTGGGGACTAGCGGGCTCCAAGAGACCCAGTACTTC. The chain uses TRBV28 and TRBJ2-5; 12 nucleotides align to TRBD2. Germline CDR1 and CDR2: MDHEN and SYDVKM. The CDR3 covers 16 residues. The J segment lost 1 base and the V segment lost 5 bases, leaving 5 bases of the junction unmatched.

The chain recombines TRBV6-5 with TRBJ1-2; 8 bases align to TRBD1. Germline V gene sequence: CDR1 MNHEY, CDR2 SVGAGI. Trimming at V came to 5 bases and at J to 5 bases, leaving 4 bases not matched to a gene. The CDR3 extends over 13 amino acids. This CDR3 is CASSPDRGYGYTF. The CDR3 DNA is TGTGCCAGCAGTCCTGACAGGGGATATGGCTACACCTTC.

The chain uses TRBV5-8 and TRBJ2-2; TRBD2 matches 14 bases. CDR3 size: 20 residues. The V gene end was trimmed by 8 bases and the J gene end by 6 bases; junction bases not matched to a gene: 21. CDR1 is SGHTS and CDR2 is YDEGEE in the germline V gene. For the CDR3, the DNA is TGTGCCAGAGAGCCGATAGGGAGCCCGGGACTAGCGGGAGCTGCCGGGGAGCTGTTTTTT. Residues: CAREPIGSPGLAGAAGELFF.

Written as DNA, the CDR3 is TGTGCCAGCAGCCTAAGCAGGACAGGCTCCTACGAGCAGTACTTC. Residues: CASSLSRTGSYEQYF. The chain couples TRBV11-2 to TRBJ2-7, with 7 bases lining up with TRBD1. The CDR3 contains 15 residues. Germline V CDR1 and CDR2: SGHAT, FQNNGV. J was trimmed by 0 bases and V by 5 bases; bases with no gene match: 7.

The chain is built from TRBV5-6 and TRBJ2-7, with TRBD1 as a possible D gene (6 bases). CDR3 length equals 15 residues. Germline V lookup: CDR1 SGHDT, CDR2 YYEEEE. Trimming pared 0 bases from V and 2 bases from J, leaving 12 bases between. The CDR3 DNA reads as TGTGCCAGCAGCTTGGGGGGGCAGGATCCCTACGAGCAGTACTTC. Amino acid sequence: CASSLGGQDPYEQYF.